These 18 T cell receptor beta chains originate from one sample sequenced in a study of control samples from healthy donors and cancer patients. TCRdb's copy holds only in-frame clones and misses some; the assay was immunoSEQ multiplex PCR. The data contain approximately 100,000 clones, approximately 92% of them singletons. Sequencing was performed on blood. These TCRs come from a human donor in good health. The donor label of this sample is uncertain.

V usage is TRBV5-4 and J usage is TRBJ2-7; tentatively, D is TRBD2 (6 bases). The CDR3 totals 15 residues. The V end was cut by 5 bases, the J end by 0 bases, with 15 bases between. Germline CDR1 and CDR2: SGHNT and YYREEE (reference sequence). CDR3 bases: TGTGCCAGCAGTCTGGGGGGTCCCAGCTCCTACGAGCAGTACTTC. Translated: CASSLGGPSSYEQYF.

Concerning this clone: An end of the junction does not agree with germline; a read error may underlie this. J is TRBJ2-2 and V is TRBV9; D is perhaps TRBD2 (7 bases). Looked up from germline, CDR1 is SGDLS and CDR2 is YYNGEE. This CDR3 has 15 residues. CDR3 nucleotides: TGCGCCCGCAGCGTAGAGGGGGGGCGCACCGGGGAGCTGTTTTTT. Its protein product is CARSVEGGRTGELFF. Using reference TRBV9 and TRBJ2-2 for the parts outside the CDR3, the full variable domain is DSGVTQTPKHLITATGQRVTLRCSPRSGDLSVYWYQQSLDQGLQFLIQYYNGEERAKGNILERFSAQQFPDLHSELNLSSLELGDSALYFCARSVEGGRTGELFFGEGSRLTVL.

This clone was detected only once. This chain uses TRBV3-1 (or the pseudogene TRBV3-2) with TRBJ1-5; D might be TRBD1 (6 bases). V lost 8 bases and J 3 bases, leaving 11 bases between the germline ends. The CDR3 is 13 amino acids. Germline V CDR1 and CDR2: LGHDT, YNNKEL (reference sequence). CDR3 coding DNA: TGTGCCAGCGGGGGCAGGAACAATCAGCCCCAGCATTTT. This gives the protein CASGGRNNQPQHF.

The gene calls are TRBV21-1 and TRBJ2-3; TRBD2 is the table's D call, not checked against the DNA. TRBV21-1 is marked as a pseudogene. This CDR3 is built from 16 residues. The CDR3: CASSKEEGRTADTQYF. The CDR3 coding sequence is TGTGCCAGCAGCAAAGAGGAGGGGCGAACCGCAGATACGCAGTATTTT.

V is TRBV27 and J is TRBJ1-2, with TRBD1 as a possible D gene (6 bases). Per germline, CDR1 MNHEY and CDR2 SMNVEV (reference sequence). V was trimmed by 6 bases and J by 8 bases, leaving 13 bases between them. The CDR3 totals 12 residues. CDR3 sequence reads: CASSLTGLGYTF. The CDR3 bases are TGTGCCAGCAGCCTAACAGGGTTGGGCTACACCTTC.

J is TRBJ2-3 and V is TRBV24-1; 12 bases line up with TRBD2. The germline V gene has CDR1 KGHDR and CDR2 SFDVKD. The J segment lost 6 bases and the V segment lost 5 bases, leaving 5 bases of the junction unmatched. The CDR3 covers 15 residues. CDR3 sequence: CATSGTSGELDTQYF. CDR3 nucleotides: TGTGCCACCAGTGGGACTAGCGGGGAATTGGATACGCAGTATTTT.

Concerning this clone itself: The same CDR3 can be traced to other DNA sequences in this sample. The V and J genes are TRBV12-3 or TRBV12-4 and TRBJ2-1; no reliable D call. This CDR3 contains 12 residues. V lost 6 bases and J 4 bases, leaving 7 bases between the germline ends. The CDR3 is CASSSLYNEQFF. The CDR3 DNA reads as TGTGCCAGCAGCAGCTTATACAATGAGCAGTTCTTC.

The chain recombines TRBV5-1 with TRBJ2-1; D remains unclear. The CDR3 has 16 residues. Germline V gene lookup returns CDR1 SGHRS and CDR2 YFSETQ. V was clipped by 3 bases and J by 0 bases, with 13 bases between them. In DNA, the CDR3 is TGCGCCAGCAGCTCCGAGGTTTTAAGCTCCTACAATGAGCAGTTCTTC. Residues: CASSSEVLSSYNEQFF.

CDR3 nucleotide sequence: TGTGCCAGCAGCAAACGTATCGATGAGCAGTTCTTC. It is translated as CASSKRIDEQFF. This chain connects TRBV25-1 to TRBJ2-1; D is unclear. The CDR3 runs to 12 residues. Deletions cut 6 bases from V and 8 bases from J, with 11 bases between. The V gene's germline CDR1 is MGHDK and CDR2 SYGVNS.

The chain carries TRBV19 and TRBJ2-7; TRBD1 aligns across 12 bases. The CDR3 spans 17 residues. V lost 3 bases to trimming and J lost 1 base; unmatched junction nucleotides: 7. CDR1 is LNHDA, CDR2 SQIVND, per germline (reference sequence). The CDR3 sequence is CASSIGTGGIRSYEQYF. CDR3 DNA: TGTGCCAGTAGTATTGGGACAGGGGGCATAAGGTCCTACGAGCAGTACTTC.

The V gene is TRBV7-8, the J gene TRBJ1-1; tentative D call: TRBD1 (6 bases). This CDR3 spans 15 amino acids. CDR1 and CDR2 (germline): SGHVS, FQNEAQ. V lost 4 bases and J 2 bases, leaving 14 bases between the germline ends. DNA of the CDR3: TGTGCCAGCAGCTCGAATCCAGGGGTTAACACTGAAGCTTTCTTT. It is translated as CASSSNPGVNTEAFF.

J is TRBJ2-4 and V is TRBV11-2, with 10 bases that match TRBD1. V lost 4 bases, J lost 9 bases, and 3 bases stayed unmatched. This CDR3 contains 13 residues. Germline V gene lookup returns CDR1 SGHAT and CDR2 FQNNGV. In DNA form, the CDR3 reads TGTGCCAGCAGCTGGCGGGACAGGGGCATTCAGTACTTC. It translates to CASSWRDRGIQYF.

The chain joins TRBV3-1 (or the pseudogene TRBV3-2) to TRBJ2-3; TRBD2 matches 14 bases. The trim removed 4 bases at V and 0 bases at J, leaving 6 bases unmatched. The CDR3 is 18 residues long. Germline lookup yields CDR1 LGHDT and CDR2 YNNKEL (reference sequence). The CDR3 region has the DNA TGTGCCAGCAGCCGGGGACTAGCGGGGGCAGATAGCACAGATACGCAGTATTTT. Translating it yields CASSRGLAGADSTDTQYF.

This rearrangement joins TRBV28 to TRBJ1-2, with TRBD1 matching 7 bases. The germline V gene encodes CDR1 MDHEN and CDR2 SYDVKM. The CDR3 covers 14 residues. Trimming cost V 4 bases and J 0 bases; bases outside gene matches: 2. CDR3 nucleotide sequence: TGTGCCAGCAGTTGGGACAGAACTAACTATGGCTACACCTTC. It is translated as CASSWDRTNYGYTF.

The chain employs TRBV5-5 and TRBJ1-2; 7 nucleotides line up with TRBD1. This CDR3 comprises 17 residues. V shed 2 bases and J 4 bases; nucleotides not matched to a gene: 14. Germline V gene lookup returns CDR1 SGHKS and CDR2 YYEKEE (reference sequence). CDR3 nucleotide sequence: TGTGCCAGCAGCTTTGGGACAGACCAACCCCGACGCTATGGCTACACCTTC. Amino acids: CASSFGTDQPRRYGYTF.

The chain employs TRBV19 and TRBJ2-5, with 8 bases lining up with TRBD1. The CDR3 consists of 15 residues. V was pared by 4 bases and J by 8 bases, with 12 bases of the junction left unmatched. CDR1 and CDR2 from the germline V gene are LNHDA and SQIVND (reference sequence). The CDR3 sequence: CASSTGTGSRVTQYF. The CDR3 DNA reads TGTGCCAGTAGTACCGGGACAGGATCAAGAGTCACCCAGTACTTC.

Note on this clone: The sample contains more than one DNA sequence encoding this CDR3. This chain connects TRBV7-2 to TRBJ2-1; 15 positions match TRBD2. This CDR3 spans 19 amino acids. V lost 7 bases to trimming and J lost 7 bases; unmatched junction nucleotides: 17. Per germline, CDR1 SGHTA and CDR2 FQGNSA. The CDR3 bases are TGTGCCAGCATCCCAGGGGGACTAGCGGGGGGTCTAAAGTGGAATGAGCAGTTCTTC. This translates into CASIPGGLAGGLKWNEQFF.

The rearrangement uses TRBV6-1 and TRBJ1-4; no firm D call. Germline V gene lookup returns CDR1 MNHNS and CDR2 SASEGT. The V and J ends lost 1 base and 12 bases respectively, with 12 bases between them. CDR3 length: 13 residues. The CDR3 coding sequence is TGTGCCAGCAGTGAAGAGGGCTGGAAGGAACTGTTTTTT. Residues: CASSEEGWKELFF.